What follows are 29 T cell receptor beta chains derived from one specimen sequenced in a study of cytomegalovirus exposure and HLA in healthy donors. Primers for the PCR totalled 60 Vbeta and 13 Jbeta. Produced via immunoSEQ multiplex PCR; TCRdb's table is partial and in-frame only. The data contain under 200,000 clones, approximately 86% of them seen just once; the ten biggest clones take up roughly 0.34%. Input material: PBMCs. These receptors were taken from a woman aged 25 to 39 in good health and CMV-seronegative.

In regard to this clone: Other DNA sequences from this sample encode an identical CDR3 as well. The chain employs TRBV9 and TRBJ2-1; D is uncertain. This CDR3 has 14 residues. Germline assignment: CDR1 SGDLS and CDR2 YYNGEE. V lost 0 bases and J lost 3, with 7 bases in between. CDR3 coding DNA: TGTGCCAGCAGCGTAGGTTCCTACTACAATGAGCAGTTCTTC. It translates to CASSVGSYYNEQFF.

V is TRBV2 and J is TRBJ2-2; 9 bases align to TRBD1. V trimming: 6 bases; J trimming: 8 bases; junction bases outside the gene matches: 4. From germline, CDR1 is SNHLY and CDR2 FYNNEI. The CDR3 totals 13 residues. The CDR3 loop reads CASRDRGGGELFF. CDR3 in DNA: TGTGCCAGCAGAGACAGGGGGGGTGGGGAGCTGTTTTTT.

This CDR3 is CASTLHGRGNTIYF. The DNA of the CDR3 is TGTGCCAGCACCCTCCATGGGAGGGGAAACACCATATATTTT. This chain links TRBV7-2 with TRBJ1-3; no definite D call. This CDR3 is built from 14 residues. Germline CDR1 is SGHTA and CDR2 is FQGNSA. The V gene lost 7 bases and the J gene lost 4 bases, with 14 bases spanning the gap.

The rearrangement joins TRBV6-5 to TRBJ2-7, with a weak D call TRBD2 (5 bases). The CDR3 runs 15 residues. V was pared by 6 bases and J by 0 bases, with 15 bases between. Germline CDR1 and CDR2: MNHEY and SVGAGI. This CDR3 is CASRPPGSGSYEQYF. The DNA for the CDR3 is TGTGCCAGCAGACCACCTGGGAGCGGCTCCTACGAGCAGTACTTC.

The rearrangement joins TRBV2 to TRBJ2-2; 8 bases agree with TRBD2. The CDR3 covers 14 residues. Losses at the gene ends were 7 bases for V and 1 base for J; bases not matched to a gene: 2. Germline V gives CDR1 SNHLY, CDR2 FYNNEI. The CDR3 sequence: CASTAGGNTGELFF. CDR3 nucleotides: TGTGCCAGCACCGCGGGAGGGAACACCGGGGAGCTGTTTTTT. The entire variable domain, with the rest obtained from reference TRBV2 and TRBJ2-2, is as follows: EPEVTQTPSHQVTQMGQEVILRCVPISNHLYFYWYRQILGQKVEFLVSFYNNEISEKSEIFDDQFSVERPDGSNFTLKIRSTKLEDSAMYFCASTAGGNTGELFFGEGSRLTVL.

In nucleotides, the CDR3 is TGTGCCCACAACAGGGGCCGCGAGCAGTACTTC. This gives the protein CAHNRGREQYF. The V gene is TRBV28, the J gene TRBJ2-7; 7 bases are a match to TRBD1. Germline V gives CDR1 MDHEN, CDR2 SYDVKM. After removal of 11 bases from V and 6 bases from J, the junction contained 7 bases not matched to a gene. This CDR3 region has 11 residues.

The chain employs TRBV19 and TRBJ2-3; 7 bases are shared with TRBD1. Per the germline V gene, CDR1 is LNHDA and CDR2 is SQIVND (reference sequence). The CDR3 is 15 residues long. Losses at the gene ends were 6 bases for V and 2 bases for J; bases not matched to a gene: 8. CDR3 in DNA: TGTGCCAGTAGCCTATCGGGACAGCCCACAGATACGCAGTATTTT. Translation: CASSLSGQPTDTQYF.

The chain combines TRBV5-1 with TRBJ2-6; D ambiguous. Germline CDR1 reads SGHRS; CDR2 reads YFSETQ. V was shortened by 0 bases and J by 3 bases, with 4 bases between the two germline ends. This CDR3 is built from 14 residues. The CDR3 DNA reads as TGCGCCAGCAGCTTGGCCGGTGGGGCCAACGTCCTGACTTTC. Translating gives CASSLAGGANVLTF.

The chain links TRBV4-1 to TRBJ1-1; D is possibly TRBD1 (5 bases). The CDR3 runs to 13 residues. Germline assignment: CDR1 MGHRA and CDR2 YSYEKL. V was trimmed by 0 bases and J by 8 bases, leaving 10 bases between them. The CDR3 DNA is TGCGCCAGCAGCCAAGAGTGGGGCAGCGAAGCTTTCTTT. Amino acids: CASSQEWGSEAFF.

V usage is TRBV7-9 and J usage is TRBJ2-2; 8 bases line up with TRBD1. V lost 4 bases to trimming and J lost 0 bases; unmatched junction nucleotides: 7. The CDR3 consists of 17 residues. The V gene's germline CDR1 is SEHNR and CDR2 FQNEAQ (reference sequence). This CDR3 is CASSWGQETSNTGELFF. The CDR3 region has the DNA TGTGCCAGCAGCTGGGGACAGGAGACTTCGAACACCGGGGAGCTGTTTTTT.

A few counts support this clone. The chain carries TRBV7-3 and TRBJ2-1; 9 bases map to TRBD2. The V and J ends lost 0 bases and 4 bases, in that order; junction bases with no gene match: 7. Germline V gene lookup returns CDR1 SGHTA and CDR2 FQGTGA. This CDR3 region has 17 residues. The CDR3 spells CASSLTVAGAGYNEQFF. DNA of the CDR3: TGTGCCAGCAGCTTAACGGTAGCGGGGGCGGGTTACAATGAGCAGTTCTTC. The full variable domain, in which reference TRBV7-3 and TRBJ2-1 provide the parts outside the CDR3, is GAGVSQTPSNKVTEKGKYVELRCDPISGHTALYWYRQSLGQGPEFLIYFQGTGAADDSGLPNDRFFAVRPEGSVSTLKIQRTERGDSAVYLCASSLTVAGAGYNEQFFGPGTRLTVL.

V is TRBV29-1 and J is TRBJ2-1; D is possibly TRBD2 (6 bases). Germline assignment: CDR1 SQVTM and CDR2 ANQGSEA. The CDR3 runs 14 residues. V lost 5 bases, J lost 3 bases, and 14 bases lay in between. CDR3 bases: TGCAGCGTTTATCCCCGCGGGGTCTACAATGAGCAGTTCTTC. Protein product: CSVYPRGVYNEQFF.

This clone has a handful of counts. The chain uses TRBV28 and TRBJ2-3; 10 bases line up with TRBD2. This CDR3 is 18 amino acids long. Losses at the gene ends were 7 bases for V and 3 bases for J; bases not matched to a gene: 16. Per germline, CDR1 MDHEN and CDR2 SYDVKM. CDR3 sequence reads: CASTPLTSGWSLTDTQYF. The DNA for the CDR3 is TGTGCCAGCACCCCCCTGACTAGCGGGTGGTCTCTAACAGATACGCAGTATTTT.

The chain carries TRBV5-1 and TRBJ2-7; 14 bases fit TRBD2. The junction had 8 bases not matched to a gene; V was cut back by 6 bases and J by 0 bases. Germline V gene lookup returns CDR1 SGHRS and CDR2 YFSETQ. The CDR3 totals 17 residues. The DNA for the CDR3 is TGCGCCAGCACGGGACTAGCGGGAGTGGGGAGCTCCTACGAGCAGTACTTC. It specifies CASTGLAGVGSSYEQYF.

The gene calls are TRBV11-2 and TRBJ2-4; TRBD2 matches 7 bases. CDR3 length: 16 residues. Germline loops: CDR1 SGHAT, CDR2 FQNNGV. Unmatched junction bases numbered 7, after V lost 5 bases and J lost 0 bases. The CDR3 nucleotides read TGTGCCAGCAGCCCCGGGACTACCCTAGCCAAAAACATTCAGTACTTC. It encodes CASSPGTTLAKNIQYF.

The rearrangement joins TRBV4-1 to TRBJ2-3, with 7 bases identical to TRBD1. J lost 5 bases, V lost 4 bases, and 9 bases had no gene match. The CDR3 loop spans 15 amino acids. Germline values: CDR1 MGHRA, CDR2 YSYEKL. CDR3: CASSPPGQRVDTQYF. CDR3 coding DNA: TGCGCCAGCAGCCCCCCGGGACAGAGGGTAGATACGCAGTATTTT.

CDR3 in amino acids: CAIRGSTTDTQYF. In DNA, the CDR3 is TGTGCCATCAGGGGGAGCACGACAGATACGCAGTATTTT. The chain is built from TRBV10-3 and TRBJ2-3; TRBD2 is a possible D gene (5 bases). The germline V gene encodes CDR1 ENHRY and CDR2 SYGVKD. The length of the CDR3 is 13 residues. Trimming shortened V by 6 bases and J by 3 bases, and 10 bases separated the two germline ends.

CDR3 amino acids: CAWRLSGGTEAFF. The CDR3 DNA is TGTGCCTGGCGCCTTTCAGGGGGCACTGAAGCTTTCTTT. The V gene is TRBV30, the J gene TRBJ1-1, with 7 positions matching TRBD1. The CDR3 contains 13 residues. The V segment lost 5 bases and the J segment 4 bases; nucleotides outside the gene matches: 7. From germline, CDR1 is GTSNPN and CDR2 SVGIG (reference sequence).

The gene calls are TRBV6-5 and TRBJ2-7; possibly TRBD2 for D (5 bases). V lost 3 bases to trimming and J lost 0 bases, with 12 bases between them. The CDR3 is made up of 15 amino acids. From germline, CDR1 is MNHEY and CDR2 SVGAGI. The CDR3, as DNA: TGTGCCAGCAGTTATGACGGCGAGGGCTCCTACGAGCAGTACTTC. Amino acid sequence: CASSYDGEGSYEQYF.

The chain joins TRBV29-1 to TRBJ2-5; 9 nucleotides align to TRBD1. CDR1 is SQVTM and CDR2 is ANQGSEA in the germline V gene. This CDR3 has 13 amino acids. The CDR3 protein is CASRATGGVTQYF. The DNA of the CDR3 is TGCGCCTCACGAGCGACAGGGGGAGTGACCCAGTACTTC.

J is TRBJ2-2 and V is TRBV6-4, with a tentative D call TRBD2 (6 bases). CDR1 MRHNA and CDR2 SNTAGT come from the germline V gene. The CDR3 loop spans 14 amino acids. The V end lost 8 bases, the J end lost 1 base, and 11 bases lay between the germline ends. The CDR3 region is CASSSGRNTGELFF. CDR3 nucleotides: TGTGCCAGCTCGTCCGGGAGGAACACCGGGGAGCTGTTTTTT.

This clone was counted ten times or more. An end of the junction differs from the germline gene, which may be a read error. The chain combines TRBV11-2 with TRBJ1-3, with a weak D call TRBD1 (5 bases). CDR3 length: 13 amino acids. Germline V gene lookup returns CDR1 SGHAT and CDR2 FQNNGV. This chain's CDR3 is CASSPKGGRVGSF. The CDR3 region has the DNA TGTGCCAGCAGCCCCAAAGGTGGCAGGGTCGGGAGCTTT.

The genes are TRBV27 and TRBJ2-3; D remains unclear. Deletions cut 2 bases from V and 1 base from J, with 4 bases between. Germline lookup yields CDR1 MNHEY and CDR2 SMNVEV (reference sequence). The CDR3 is made up of 13 amino acids. CDR3 DNA sequence: TGTGCCAGCAGTTTACGGGGCACAGATACGCAGTATTTT. Its protein is CASSLRGTDTQYF.

The chain recombines TRBV2 with TRBJ1-2, with a possible D match to TRBD1 (6 bases). V was shortened by 1 base and J by 5 bases, with 11 bases between the two germline ends. Germline-derived CDR1 and CDR2 are SNHLY and FYNNEI. The CDR3 has 14 residues. DNA of the CDR3: TGTGCCAGCAGTGAAGGTGGAACAGGGTATGGCTACACCTTC. It is translated as CASSEGGTGYGYTF. Using reference TRBV2 and TRBJ1-2 for the parts outside the CDR3, the full variable domain is EPEVTQTPSHQVTQMGQEVILRCVPISNHLYFYWYRQILGQKVEFLVSFYNNEISEKSEIFDDQFSVERPDGSNFTLKIRSTKLEDSAMYFCASSEGGTGYGYTFGSGTRLTVV.

This clone came up once. The gene calls are TRBV11-2 and TRBJ2-3; tentatively, D is TRBD2 (5 bases). The CDR3 spans 13 residues. Trimming removed 1 base at V and 14 bases at J, with 16 bases between. Germline V CDR1 and CDR2: SGHAT, FQNNGV. For the CDR3, the DNA is TGTGCCAGCAGCTTAGTCGGGGTGGGGTTTGCGTATTTT. Translating gives CASSLVGVGFAYF.

This clone was picked up one time. This chain links TRBV15 with TRBJ2-2, with D possibly TRBD2 on 5 matching bases. CDR3 length: 12 residues. V lost 3 bases to trimming and J lost 6 bases, with 5 bases between them. Germline V gene data show CDR1 as LNHNV and CDR2 as YYDKDF (reference sequence). The CDR3 sequence: CATSRRAGELFF. The CDR3 DNA sequence: TGTGCCACCAGCAGGAGGGCCGGGGAGCTGTTTTTT.

The chain uses TRBV10-1 and TRBJ1-6; D call uncertain. Trimming stripped 1 base from V and 15 bases from J, with 25 bases between. The CDR3 has 17 residues. Germline CDR1 and CDR2: WNHNN and SYGVQD (reference sequence). The CDR3 loop is CASSEFNREKPIHNLHF. CDR3 nucleotides: TGCGCCAGCAGTGAGTTTAATCGGGAAAAACCAATTCACAACCTCCACTTT.

The V gene is TRBV19, the J gene TRBJ1-2, with D unresolved. V was shortened by 3 bases and J by 8 bases, with 13 bases between the two germline ends. Per the germline V gene, CDR1 is LNHDA and CDR2 is SQIVND (reference sequence). CDR3 length: 13 residues. CDR3 protein: CASSITEAGGYTF. CDR3 DNA: TGTGCCAGTAGTATCACAGAGGCGGGGGGCTACACCTTC.

J is TRBJ2-2 and V is TRBV10-3, with D possibly matching TRBD1 (7 bases). With 4 bases removed from V and 6 bases from J, the gap between germline ends came to 18 bases. The CDR3 totals 16 residues. Germline V gene sequence: CDR1 ENHRY, CDR2 SYGVKD. This CDR3 reads CAISASDRASAGELFF. The CDR3 bases are TGTGCCATCAGTGCGTCAGACAGGGCTAGCGCCGGGGAGCTGTTTTTT.